This TCR beta chain emerged from a study of early T cells in non-severe SARS-CoV-2 infection. Study outcomes and limitations: The VDJdb matching leaned toward anti-spike CD8 responses and overlooked private and CD4 specificities.

Individual cDNA molecules were tagged with unique molecular identifiers, the study reported. From the 5' RACE reads, TCRdb called clonotypes with MiXCR, one entry per CDR3 protein. Of 120,000 or so distinct CDR3 sequences in the sample, 10% to 15% are singletons; the top ten hold approximately 4%. CDR3 size: 14 residues. CDR1 and CDR2 (germline): SGHNT, YYREEE (reference sequence). V dropped 4 bases and J dropped 1 base, with 8 bases sitting between them. A few counts support this clonotype. Antigen specificity is unknown. The material sequenced was whole blood, taken at baseline. This sequence joins TRBV5-4 and TRBJ2-2, with D possibly TRBD2 on 5 matching bases. The source of this sequence is an adult who was a healthcare worker with PCR-confirmed SARS-CoV-2 infection or an uninfected control (not recorded which). CDR3 DNA: TGTGCCAGCAGCCTGAGGGTGAACACCGGGGAGCTGTTTTTT. This codes for CASSLRVNTGELFF.